Below are 22 T cell receptor beta chains sequenced from a single sample in a study of T cell responses to AZD1222 COVID-19 vaccine. Generated by immunoSEQ multiplex PCR, the TCRdb table keeps only in-frame clones and is missing some. The sample consists of approximately 83,000 clones, 90% to 95% of them appearing once. The material sequenced was peripheral blood, taken on day 0 of MenACWY control vaccination. The receptors come from an adult in good health.

The count of this clone is one. This chain links TRBV7-9 with TRBJ1-5; a weak D match, TRBD1 (5 bases). The germline V gene has CDR1 SEHNR and CDR2 FQNEAQ (reference sequence). This CDR3 has 14 residues. Trimming removed 5 bases from V and 3 bases from J, with 11 bases in between. Written as DNA, the CDR3 is TGTGCCAGCAGCCCGGGGCGGCCCAATCAGCCCCAGCATTTT. Its translation: CASSPGRPNQPQHF.

This chain uses TRBV5-1 with TRBJ1-1; D is possibly TRBD1 (5 bases). V dropped 2 bases and J dropped 4 bases, with 9 bases sitting between them. Germline CDR1 is SGHRS and CDR2 is YFSETQ. The CDR3 length is 13 residues. The CDR3 nucleotides read TGCGCCAGCAGCTTCTCAGGGCTCACTGAAGCTTTCTTT. It is translated as CASSFSGLTEAFF.

This rearrangement joins TRBV6-6 to TRBJ2-2; possible D gene TRBD2, 6 bases. Germline V lookup: CDR1 MNHNY, CDR2 SVGAGI (reference sequence). The CDR3 runs 17 residues. V was shortened by 5 bases and J by 7 bases, with 23 bases between the two germline ends. The CDR3 coding sequence is TGTGCCAGCAGTCAACCAACCGGAGGGCCGGTGAGCGGGGAGCTGTTTTTT. As protein: CASSQPTGGPVSGELFF.

The chain has TRBV12-3 or TRBV12-4 and TRBJ2-2; D is uncertain. The CDR3 has 13 amino acids. The V gene lost 5 bases and the J gene lost 3 bases, with 7 bases spanning the gap. The CDR3 DNA sequence: TGTGCCAGCAGTCTCCAGTACACCGGGGAGCTGTTTTTT. The encoded protein is CASSLQYTGELFF.

As DNA, the CDR3 is TGTGCCAGCAGTGAAGAAGGACGCATGCAAGAGACCCAGTACTTC. It yields the protein CASSEEGRMQETQYF. The V call is TRBV2, the J call TRBJ2-5; D gene uncertain. This CDR3 comprises 15 residues. The V end lost 1 base, the J end lost 2 bases, and 11 bases lay between the germline ends. The germline V gene has CDR1 SNHLY and CDR2 FYNNEI.

The chain links TRBV6-5 to TRBJ1-1; D might be TRBD1 (6 bases). V dropped 5 bases and J dropped 8 bases, with 9 bases sitting between them. The CDR3 covers 11 residues. CDR1 MNHEY and CDR2 SVGAGI come from the germline V gene. CDR3 loop: CASSQTGEAFF. CDR3 bases: TGTGCCAGCAGTCAGACAGGCGAAGCTTTCTTT.

The chain's CDR3 is CASSLARSELGNTIYF. Here the CDR3 DNA reads TGTGCCAGCAGCTTAGCCAGATCGGAATTGGGAAACACCATATATTTT. This sequence joins TRBV7-8 and TRBJ1-3; D not certain. The V gene's germline CDR1 is SGHVS and CDR2 FQNEAQ. V was shortened by 0 bases and J by 4 bases, with 13 bases between the two germline ends. The CDR3 has 16 amino acids. Full variable domain (rest looked up from reference TRBV7-8 and TRBJ1-3): GAGVSQSPRYKVAKRGQDVALRCDPISGHVSLFWYQQALGQGPEFLTYFQNEAQLDKSGLPSDRFFAERPEGSVSTLKIQRTQQEDSAVYLCASSLARSELGNTIYFGEGSWLTVV.

The rearrangement uses TRBV28 and TRBJ1-6, with D possibly being TRBD1 (5 bases). The CDR3 has 16 amino acids. The germline CDR1 and CDR2 sequences are MDHEN and SYDVKM. Trimming shortened V by 5 bases and J by 0 bases, and 11 bases separated the two germline ends. The CDR3 bases are TGTGCCAGCAGTCAGGGCCAAAGCTCCTATAATTCACCCCTCCACTTT. Translation gives CASSQGQSSYNSPLHF.

This chain links TRBV19 with TRBJ2-1, with D hard to call. Trimming stripped 8 bases from V and 6 bases from J, with 11 bases between. The CDR3 extends over 12 amino acids. Per the germline V gene, CDR1 is LNHDA and CDR2 is SQIVND (reference sequence). The CDR3 sequence: CASGSRANEQFF. The CDR3 coding sequence is TGTGCCAGTGGGTCAAGGGCCAATGAGCAGTTCTTC.

The V call is TRBV6-5, the J call TRBJ2-1; D remains ambiguous. This CDR3 region has 15 residues. V lost 5 bases to trimming and J lost 7 bases, with 18 bases between them. Germline-derived CDR1 and CDR2 are MNHEY and SVGAGI. The CDR3 bases are TGTGCCAGCAGTCCTTACGAAGTCTCAGTAAATGAGCAGTTCTTC. This encodes CASSPYEVSVNEQFF.

The CDR3 coding sequence is TGTGCCTGGGCTACTAGCGGAGCGCCCGAGACCCAGTACTTC. As protein: CAWATSGAPETQYF. J is TRBJ2-5 and V is TRBV30; 8 bases are a match to TRBD2. Losses at the gene ends were 5 bases for V and 5 bases for J; bases not matched to a gene: 10. The germline V gene encodes CDR1 GTSNPN and CDR2 SVGIG (reference sequence). There are 14 residues in the CDR3.

This chain's CDR3 is CASSLKGEQYF. CDR3 DNA sequence: TGTGCCAGCAGCCTAAAGGGCGAGCAGTACTTC. V and J are TRBV3-1 (or the pseudogene TRBV3-2) and TRBJ2-7; no firm D call. The CDR3 sequence is 11 residues long. CDR1 is LGHDT, CDR2 YNNKEL, per germline (reference sequence). V was cut by 4 bases and J by 6 bases, with 7 bases left in between.

This sequence joins TRBV27 and TRBJ2-3, with a possible D match to TRBD1 (6 bases). Deletions cut 6 bases from V and 2 bases from J, with 12 bases between. The CDR3 spans 14 residues. Germline V gene lookup returns CDR1 MNHEY and CDR2 SMNVEV (reference sequence). CDR3 nucleotide sequence: TGTGCCAGCAGGGAGGACAGAACCACAGATACGCAGTATTTT. Translation: CASREDRTTDTQYF.

Notes on this clone: The germline gene is not matched at one end of the junction; a read error may be the cause. The CDR3 loop reads CASRLDTVAFF. CDR3 nucleotides: TGTGCCAGCAGACTAGACACTGTAGCTTTCTTT. The chain recombines TRBV6-5 with TRBJ1-1; D ambiguous. The germline CDR1 and CDR2 sequences are MNHEY and SVGAGI. The CDR3 is 11 residues long.

The genes are TRBV12-3 or TRBV12-4 and TRBJ2-3; D not certain. The CDR3 is made up of 12 amino acids. Between the trimmed V and J ends, which lost 5 bases and 5 bases, there was a span of 8 bases. The CDR3 protein is CASSPELDTQYF. The CDR3 region has the DNA TGTGCCAGCAGTCCCGAGCTAGATACGCAGTATTTT.

V gene TRBV2 combines with J gene TRBJ1-3; 10 positions agree with TRBD1. CDR3 length: 15 residues. Germline-derived CDR1 and CDR2 are SNHLY and FYNNEI. V trimming: 5 bases; J trimming: 2 bases; junction bases outside the gene matches: 3. In DNA, the CDR3 is TGTGCCAGCAGTCGGGACAGGGGCACTGGAAACACCATATATTTT. This gives the protein CASSRDRGTGNTIYF.

The V gene is TRBV27, the J gene TRBJ1-5; D unresolved. The V end lost 2 bases, the J end lost 1 base, and 6 bases lay between the germline ends. Per the germline V gene, CDR1 is MNHEY and CDR2 is SMNVEV (reference sequence). The CDR3 length is 14 residues. CDR3 DNA: TGTGCCAGCAGTTTAGGAAGCAGCAATCAGCCCCAGCATTTT. It encodes CASSLGSSNQPQHF.

The chain links TRBV12-3 or TRBV12-4 to TRBJ1-1; TRBD1 matches at 7 bases. The J segment lost 2 bases and the V segment lost 8 bases, leaving 5 bases of the junction unmatched. CDR3 length: 13 residues. The CDR3 DNA is TGTGCCAGCTTTGACAGGGTCAACACTGAAGCTTTCTTT. Residues: CASFDRVNTEAFF.

The rearrangement uses TRBV7-9 and TRBJ2-7, with D perhaps being TRBD1 or TRBD2 (5 bases each). There are 16 residues in the CDR3. From germline, CDR1 is SEHNR and CDR2 FQNEAQ (reference sequence). Trimming took off 4 bases at V and 5 bases at J, with 21 bases between the two ends. The CDR3 protein is CASSSVNRDGKDEQYF. CDR3 bases: TGTGCCAGCAGCTCCGTCAACCGGGACGGCAAGGACGAGCAGTACTTC.

The rearrangement joins TRBV27 to TRBJ1-6, with D maybe TRBD1 (6 bases). From germline, CDR1 is MNHEY and CDR2 SMNVEV (reference sequence). V lost 0 bases and J lost 6, with 15 bases in between. CDR3 length: 17 amino acids. In DNA form, the CDR3 reads TGTGCCAGCAGTTTATCGAACGGTGGGGGGCCTAATTCACCCCTCCACTTT. Residues: CASSLSNGGGPNSPLHF.

The table lists this clone with a count of one. The chain couples TRBV2 to TRBJ2-1; 10 nucleotides match TRBD2. Germline V lookup: CDR1 SNHLY, CDR2 FYNNEI. V gave up 6 bases and J gave up 15 bases; unmatched junction bases: 5. The CDR3 is 11 residues long. The CDR3 bases are TGTGCCAGCAGGCCACAGCGGGAGGGGTTCTTC. This codes for CASRPQREGFF. The full variable domain, its missing parts supplied by reference TRBV2 and TRBJ2-1, is EPEVTQTPSHQVTQMGQEVILRCVPISNHLYFYWYRQILGQKVEFLVSFYNNEISEKSEIFDDQFSVERPDGSNFTLKIRSTKLEDSAMYFCASRPQREGFFGPGTRLTVL.

This chain's CDR3 is CASSSTGIYGYTF. The CDR3 region has the DNA TGTGCCAGCAGTTCGACAGGGATCTATGGCTACACCTTC. This chain connects TRBV28 to TRBJ1-2; 7 positions match TRBD1. This CDR3 region has 13 residues. CDR1 is MDHEN and CDR2 is SYDVKM in the germline V gene. J was trimmed by 4 bases and V by 4 bases; bases with no gene match: 3.